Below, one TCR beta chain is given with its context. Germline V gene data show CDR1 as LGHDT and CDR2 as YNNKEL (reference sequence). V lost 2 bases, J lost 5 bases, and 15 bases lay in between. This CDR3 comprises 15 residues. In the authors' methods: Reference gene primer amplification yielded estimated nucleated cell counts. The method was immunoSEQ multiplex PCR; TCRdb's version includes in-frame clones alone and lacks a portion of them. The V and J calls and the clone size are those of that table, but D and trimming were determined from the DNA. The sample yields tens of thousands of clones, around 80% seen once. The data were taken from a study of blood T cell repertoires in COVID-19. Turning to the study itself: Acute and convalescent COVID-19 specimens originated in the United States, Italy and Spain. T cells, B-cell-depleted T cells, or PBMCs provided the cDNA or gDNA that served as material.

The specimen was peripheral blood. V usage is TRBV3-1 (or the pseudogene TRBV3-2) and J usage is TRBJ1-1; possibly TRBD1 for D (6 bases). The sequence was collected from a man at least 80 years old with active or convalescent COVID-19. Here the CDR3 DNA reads TGTGCCAGCAGCCAACACAGGGTGGGCGAGACTGAAGCTTTCTTT. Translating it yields CASSQHRVGETEAFF.